These 14 T cell receptor beta chains were all obtained from the same sample, sequenced in a study of naive and memory T cell subsets. Study-level results: Especially in CD8 cells, naive repertoires contained a few larger clonotypes, possibly CD45RA-re-expressing memory cells.

These receptors are not linked to any known antigen. An equimolar mix of two oligonucleotides served as the beta constant-region primer for TRBC1 and TRBC2. Four rounds of PCR amplified the ligated cDNA using nested alpha and beta constant-region primers plus SP2. Each CDR3 protein gets one entry after TCRdb re-called the UMI-ligation and nested PCR reads with MiXCR. The data contain about 90,000 distinct CDR3 sequences, 11% of them singletons. The source material was naive CD4+ T cells from blood. These receptors all stem from a human donor in good health.

This clonotype was counted ten times or more. The chain is built from TRBV7-2 and TRBJ2-1; perhaps D is TRBD1 or TRBD2 (5 bases each). Between the trimmed V and J ends, which lost 3 bases and 0 bases, there was a span of 12 bases. Germline V gene lookup returns CDR1 SGHTA and CDR2 FQGNSA. CDR3 length equals 16 residues. CDR3 protein: CASSFRGLSSYNEQFF. For the CDR3, the DNA is TGTGCCAGCAGCTTCCGGGGCTTGAGCTCCTACAATGAGCAGTTCTTC.

This clonotype was seen more than once but under ten times. The chain is built from TRBV18 and TRBJ1-5; D uncertain. Trimming took off 3 bases at V and 5 bases at J, with 14 bases between the two ends. Looked up from germline, CDR1 is KGHSH and CDR2 is LQKENI. This CDR3 is built from 15 residues. As DNA, the CDR3 is TGTGCCAGCTCACCTATTTCGGGCAGCGATCAGCCCCAGCATTTT. Amino acid sequence: CASSPISGSDQPQHF.

CDR3 amino acids: CASSLVPSNQPQHF. CDR3 sequence (DNA): TGTGCCAGCAGTTTAGTACCGAGCAATCAGCCCCAGCATTTT. The rearrangement uses TRBV12-3 or TRBV12-4 and TRBJ1-5, with D hard to call. The V end lost 1 base, the J end lost 1 base, and 5 bases lay between the germline ends. CDR3 length: 14 amino acids.

This clonotype was counted only a few times. The chain couples TRBV20-1 to TRBJ1-1; a weak D match, TRBD1 (5 bases). CDR3 length: 12 residues. Looked up from germline, CDR1 is DFQATT and CDR2 is SNEGSKA (reference sequence). Trimming removed 5 bases at V and 6 bases at J, with 13 bases between. CDR3 in amino acids: CSAGKAGAEAFF. CDR3 bases: TGCAGTGCTGGAAAGGCGGGGGCTGAAGCTTTCTTT.

This clonotype has only a few counts. The chain uses TRBV27 and TRBJ2-1, with 13 nucleotides matching TRBD2. Germline V gene data show CDR1 as MNHEY and CDR2 as SMNVEV (reference sequence). The CDR3 spans 17 residues. J was trimmed by 2 bases and V by 3 bases; bases with no gene match: 4. The CDR3 region has the DNA TGTGCCAGCAGTTTGAGACTAGCGGGGGGCACCTACAATGAGCAGTTCTTC. Its translation is CASSLRLAGGTYNEQFF.

V and J are TRBV6-2 or TRBV6-3 and TRBJ2-7; tentatively, D is TRBD1 or TRBD2 (5 bases each). V lost 8 bases to trimming and J lost 1 base, with 12 bases between them. Germline CDR1 is MNHEY and CDR2 is SVGEGT. This CDR3 is built from 13 residues. CDR3 sequence: CASGDHTSYEQYF. CDR3 coding DNA: TGTGCCAGCGGGGACCATACTTCCTACGAGCAGTACTTC.

V gene TRBV2 combines with J gene TRBJ2-7, with D unresolved. Germline loops: CDR1 SNHLY, CDR2 FYNNEI. The CDR3 sequence is 13 residues long. Trimming pared 4 bases from V and 7 bases from J, leaving 14 bases between. CDR3 loop: CASSVSPWWEQYF. The CDR3 nucleotides are TGTGCCAGCAGTGTCTCCCCGTGGTGGGAGCAGTACTTC. The full variable domain, its missing parts supplied by reference TRBV2 and TRBJ2-7, is EPEVTQTPSHQVTQMGQEVILRCVPISNHLYFYWYRQILGQKVEFLVSFYNNEISEKSEIFDDQFSVERPDGSNFTLKIRSTKLEDSAMYFCASSVSPWWEQYFGPGTRLTVT.

This clonotype was observed a few times. V gene TRBV15 combines with J gene TRBJ2-5; possibly TRBD1 for D (6 bases). The CDR3 contains 16 residues. Germline values: CDR1 LNHNV, CDR2 YYDKDF (reference sequence). V lost 0 bases to trimming and J lost 0 bases, with 11 bases between them. The CDR3: CATSREGTPYQETQYF. DNA of the CDR3: TGTGCCACCAGCAGAGAAGGGACACCGTACCAAGAGACCCAGTACTTC.

This clonotype has only a few counts. The genes are TRBV20-1 and TRBJ2-7; 9 nucleotides line up with TRBD2. The CDR3 extends over 15 amino acids. Germline CDR1 reads DFQATT; CDR2 reads SNEGSKA (reference sequence). The V and J ends lost 5 bases and 3 bases, in that order; junction bases with no gene match: 11. The DNA of the CDR3 is TGCAGTGCTTACCGTGGATCTAGCGGGAACTACGAGCAGTACTTC. It yields the protein CSAYRGSSGNYEQYF.

About this clonotype itself: This sequence may be a read error, since a much larger clone differs from it by one base. The V and J genes are TRBV20-1 and TRBJ2-3, with 8 bases aligning to TRBD2. The CDR3 length is 14 residues. Germline lookup yields CDR1 DFQATT and CDR2 SNEGSKA (reference sequence). CDR3 loop: CSGKAGEGTDTHYF. The CDR3 nucleotides are TGCAGTGGAAAAGCGGGAGAGGGCACAGATACGCATTATTTT.

This clonotype was picked up a small number of times. The chain has TRBV18 and TRBJ1-3; D is ambiguous. This CDR3 is 13 amino acids long. Trimming stripped 11 bases from V and 8 bases from J, with 19 bases between. The germline V gene encodes CDR1 KGHSH and CDR2 LQKENI. The CDR3 spells CASQVFQSDTIYF. The CDR3, as DNA: TGTGCCTCACAAGTATTTCAGTCGGACACCATATATTTT.

In this sample, this clonotype turned up a few times. V gene TRBV4-1 combines with J gene TRBJ1-1; possibly TRBD1 for D (5 bases). CDR1 is MGHRA and CDR2 is YSYEKL in the germline V gene. CDR3 length equals 16 residues. The V and J ends lost 0 bases and 4 bases respectively, with 15 bases between them. The CDR3 DNA sequence: TGCGCCAGCAGCCAAGATCCTCTCAGGGTTGGCACTGAAGCTTTCTTT. Protein product: CASSQDPLRVGTEAFF.

At least ten counts were recorded for this clonotype. This chain joins TRBV28 and TRBJ2-3; D is unclear. Germline CDR1 is MDHEN and CDR2 is SYDVKM. There are 13 residues in the CDR3. V was cut by 7 bases and J by 2 bases, with 10 bases left in between. This chain's CDR3 is CASTPGVTDTQYF. In DNA form, the CDR3 reads TGTGCCAGCACCCCAGGAGTCACAGATACGCAGTATTTT.

In its sample, this clonotype was seen a few times. The V gene is TRBV7-2, the J gene TRBJ2-7; weak D call: TRBD1 (6 bases). The germline CDR1 and CDR2 sequences are SGHTA and FQGNSA. The CDR3 length is 14 residues. The ends were cut back, 5 bases at V and 7 bases at J, with 18 bases in the middle. CDR3 bases: TGTGCCAGCAGCCAATACAGGGAACTCGGGGAGCAGTACTTC. Translated, it gives CASSQYRELGEQYF. Together with reference TRBV7-2 and TRBJ2-7, the CDR3 gives the full variable domain: GAGVSQSPSNKVTEKGKDVELRCDPISGHTALYWYRQSLGQGLEFLIYFQGNSAPDKSGLPSDRFSAERTGGSVSTLTIQRTQQEDSAVYLCASSQYRELGEQYFGPGTRLTVT.